Shown below are 8 T cell receptor beta chains from a single sample sequenced in a study of T cells in localized non-small cell lung cancer. Assay: immunoSEQ multiplex PCR; the TCRdb copy retains only in-frame clones and omits some. The repertoire holds 35,000 to 50,000 clones, with around 88% as singletons. Sequenced here: peripheral blood, sampled before any cancer treatment. The receptor set was obtained from a man between 40 and 70 years old with stage I lung adenocarcinoma.

V usage is TRBV4-1 and J usage is TRBJ2-1, with TRBD2 identical over 12 bases. V trimming: 4 bases; J trimming: 4 bases; junction bases outside the gene matches: 5. This CDR3 region has 16 residues. CDR1 and CDR2 (germline): MGHRA, YSYEKL. CDR3 loop: CASSRWTSGEYNEQFF. CDR3 nucleotides: TGCGCCAGCAGCCGATGGACTAGCGGGGAATACAATGAGCAGTTCTTC.

The CDR3 region is CASSFGLARGYNEQFF. For the CDR3, the DNA is TGTGCCAGCAGCTTCGGGCTAGCGCGGGGATACAATGAGCAGTTCTTC. This chain connects TRBV7-2 to TRBJ2-1; possible D gene TRBD2, 6 bases. The ends were cut back, 3 bases at V and 4 bases at J, with 16 bases in the middle. The CDR3 runs to 16 residues. The germline CDR1 and CDR2 sequences are SGHTA and FQGNSA.

This clone appeared once. This chain connects TRBV10-3 to TRBJ2-1, with no clear D. Germline-derived CDR1 and CDR2 are ENHRY and SYGVKD. CDR3 length: 11 residues. Deletions cut 6 bases from V and 9 bases from J, with 9 bases between. CDR3 sequence (DNA): TGTGCCATCAGGGACGTAACTGAGCAGTTCTTC. It translates to CAIRDVTEQFF.

This clone showed up just a few times. The chain employs TRBV7-6 and TRBJ2-7, with D perhaps matching TRBD2 (5 bases). The V end was cut by 1 base, the J end by 0 bases, with 13 bases between. Germline V gene sequence: CDR1 SGHVS, CDR2 FNYEAQ. This CDR3 is built from 16 residues. The CDR3 reads CASSLGVTEGSYEQYF. CDR3 DNA: TGTGCCAGCAGCTTAGGCGTTACCGAGGGCTCCTACGAGCAGTACTTC.

This chain uses TRBV5-4 with TRBJ2-1; D is unclear. The CDR3 spans 14 residues. The V gene lost 4 bases and the J gene lost 7 bases, with 15 bases spanning the gap. Germline lookup yields CDR1 SGHNT and CDR2 YYREEE (reference sequence). The CDR3 spells CASSPRLAANEQFF. CDR3 DNA sequence: TGTGCCAGCAGCCCCCGCCTGGCGGCAAATGAGCAGTTCTTC.

The chain recombines TRBV19 with TRBJ2-1, with D possibly called TRBD1 or TRBD2 (5 bases each). Trimming cost V 3 bases and J 9 bases, with 18 bases left between them. Germline V gene data show CDR1 as LNHDA and CDR2 as SQIVND (reference sequence). CDR3 length equals 15 residues. The CDR3 loop reads CASSIHGASRGEQFF. For the CDR3, the DNA is TGTGCCAGTAGTATCCACGGGGCCTCCCGCGGTGAGCAGTTCTTC.

This clone was recorded only once. The chain employs TRBV11-2 and TRBJ2-7, with TRBD2 as a possible D gene (5 bases). Germline loops: CDR1 SGHAT, CDR2 FQNNGV. This CDR3 contains 15 residues. The V gene lost 1 base and the J gene lost 0 bases, with 10 bases spanning the gap. The CDR3 region is CASSLGLASSYEQYF. CDR3 coding DNA: TGTGCCAGCAGCTTAGGGCTAGCCTCCTCCTACGAGCAGTACTTC.

This chain joins TRBV28 and TRBJ1-2; D call uncertain. Germline assignment: CDR1 MDHEN and CDR2 SYDVKM. This CDR3 has 15 residues. V lost 2 bases and J lost 0, with 10 bases in between. The CDR3 protein is CASSLEREANYGYTF. CDR3 sequence (DNA): TGTGCCAGCAGTTTAGAGCGGGAAGCTAACTATGGCTACACCTTC.